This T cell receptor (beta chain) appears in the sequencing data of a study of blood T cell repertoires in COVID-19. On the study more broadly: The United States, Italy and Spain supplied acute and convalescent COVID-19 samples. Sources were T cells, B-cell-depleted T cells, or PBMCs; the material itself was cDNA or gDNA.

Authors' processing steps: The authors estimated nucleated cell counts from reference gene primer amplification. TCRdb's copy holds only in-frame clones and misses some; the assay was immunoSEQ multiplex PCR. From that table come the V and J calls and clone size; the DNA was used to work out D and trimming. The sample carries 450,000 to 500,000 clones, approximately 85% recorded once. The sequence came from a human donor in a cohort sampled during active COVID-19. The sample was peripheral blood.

CDR3 nucleotides: TGTGCCAGCAGCCTACCCGGGACAGAACAAGCTTTCTTT. Its protein product is CASSLPGTEQAFF. The chain carries TRBV7-2 and TRBJ1-1, with 7 nucleotides matching TRBD1. The V and J ends lost 5 bases and 9 bases, in that order; junction bases with no gene match: 9. This CDR3 spans 13 amino acids. From germline, CDR1 is SGHTA and CDR2 FQGNSA.